This T cell receptor (beta chain) was captured by sequencing in a study of PD-1 blockade in classical Hodgkin lymphoma. Time point reported: cycle 4 day 1 (C4D1), after more than five weeks of nivolumab. No patient escaped relapse after autologous stem cell transplantation, and brentuximab vedotin exposure varied. Magnetic negative selection served to purify CD4+ T cells out of PBMCs that had been thawed. With regard to this clone: Antigen: not known.

Produced via immunoSEQ multiplex PCR; TCRdb's table is partial and in-frame only. Of more than 10,000 clones listed, more than 70% are singletons. The ends were cut back, 3 bases at V and 2 bases at J, with 9 bases in the middle. This CDR3 spans 14 amino acids. Germline loops: CDR1 SNHLY, CDR2 FYNNEI. Overall study findings and caveats: Newly diagnosed patients had diversity similar to the baseline diversity of complete responders. A reduction in baseline TCR diversity was reportedly seen in newly diagnosed patients relative to healthy donors. CD4+ TCR diversity rose significantly by C4D1, and CD8+ TCR diversity did not. Patients were excluded if nivolumab began under 1 year after ASCT (the autologous transplant).

This sequence was found in a human donor with classical Hodgkin lymphoma. V gene TRBV2 combines with J gene TRBJ2-3; D ambiguous. The sample was CD4+ T cells from blood, taken before the fourth cycle of nivolumab. The CDR3 protein is CASSERRFTDTQYF. CDR3 nucleotide sequence: TGTGCCAGCAGTGAGCGGCGGTTCACAGATACGCAGTATTTT.